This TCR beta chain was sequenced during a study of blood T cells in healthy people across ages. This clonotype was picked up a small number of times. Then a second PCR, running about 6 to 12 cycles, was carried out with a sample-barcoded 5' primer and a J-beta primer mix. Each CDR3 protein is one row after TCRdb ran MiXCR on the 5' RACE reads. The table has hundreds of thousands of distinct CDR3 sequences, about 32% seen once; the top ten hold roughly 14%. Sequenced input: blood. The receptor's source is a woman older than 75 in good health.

In nucleotides, the CDR3 is TGCAGTGCTAGAAGGGACTATAACACCGGGGAGCTGTTTTTT. This encodes CSARRDYNTGELFF. V is TRBV20-1 and J is TRBJ2-2, with 7 bases aligning to TRBD2. This CDR3 contains 14 residues. Unmatched junction bases numbered 2, after V lost 2 bases and J lost 2 bases. Germline V lookup: CDR1 DFQATT, CDR2 SNEGSKA (reference sequence).